The 30 T cell receptor beta chains below come from one sample, sequenced in a study of blood T cell repertoires in COVID-19. Sequenced by immunoSEQ multiplex PCR; TCRdb stores in-frame clones only, minus some. The table has about 71,000 clones, 88% seen once. The sequencing sample was made of peripheral blood. The receptors shown here come from a human donor in a cohort sampled during active COVID-19.

The chain employs TRBV5-1 and TRBJ2-5, with D perhaps matching TRBD1 (6 bases). CDR3 length: 16 amino acids. V shed 0 bases and J shed 0 bases, with 12 bases lying between them. Germline V gene lookup returns CDR1 SGHRS and CDR2 YFSETQ. DNA of the CDR3: TGCGCCAGCAGCTTGGTCGGCAGGGGATACCAAGAGACCCAGTACTTC. It translates to CASSLVGRGYQETQYF.

The chain couples TRBV28 to TRBJ2-1, with 8 bases identical to TRBD2. The trim removed 4 bases at V and 5 bases at J, leaving 4 bases unmatched. Germline V gives CDR1 MDHEN, CDR2 SYDVKM. CDR3 length equals 14 residues. CDR3: CASSSGGKDNEQFF. CDR3 in DNA: TGTGCCAGCAGTTCGGGAGGGAAGGACAATGAGCAGTTCTTC.

The genes are TRBV13 and TRBJ2-1; 9 bases align to TRBD2. This CDR3 is 15 amino acids long. Germline CDR1 PRHDT, CDR2 FYEKMQ (reference sequence). V trimming: 5 bases; J trimming: 3 bases; junction bases outside the gene matches: 5. In DNA, the CDR3 is TGTGCCAGCAGCGGTCGACTAGCGGACTACAATGAGCAGTTCTTC. Protein sequence: CASSGRLADYNEQFF.

This rearrangement joins TRBV20-1 to TRBJ2-1, with D possibly matching TRBD2 (6 bases). Looked up from germline, CDR1 is DFQATT and CDR2 is SNEGSKA (reference sequence). The CDR3 extends over 16 amino acids. The ends were cut back, 4 bases at V and 5 bases at J, with 21 bases in the middle. The CDR3 bases are TGCAGTGCTACTGAAAGAATGGGGGACTCTAACAATGAGCAGTTCTTC. Protein product: CSATERMGDSNNEQFF.

To note about this clone: One end of the junction fails to match germline, which may point to a read error. The V gene is TRBV6-5, the J gene TRBJ1-2, with 8 bases fitting TRBD1. Germline CDR1 MNHEY, CDR2 SVGAGI. The CDR3 totals 12 residues. The CDR3 spells CEQGGIKLGYTF. In nucleotides, the CDR3 is TGCGAACAGGGGGGCATTAAGTTAGGCTACACCTTC.

The chain joins TRBV6-2 or TRBV6-3 to TRBJ2-3; 10 bases line up with TRBD1. Trimming removed 2 bases from V and 2 bases from J; junction bases left unmatched: 4. The CDR3 spans 16 residues. Germline V gives CDR1 MNHEY, CDR2 SVGEGT. CDR3 amino acids: CASSYADRGTTDTQYF. The CDR3 coding sequence is TGTGCCAGCAGTTACGCGGACAGGGGGACCACAGATACGCAGTATTTT.

This clone was detected once. The chain carries TRBV28 and TRBJ2-5; 14 nucleotides match TRBD2. V was clipped by 4 bases and J by 2 bases; unmatched bases: 6. CDR3 length equals 17 residues. Germline lookup yields CDR1 MDHEN and CDR2 SYDVKM. CDR3 bases: TGTGCCAGCAGTTCGTCGGGACTAGCGGGAGAACAAGAGACCCAGTACTTC. The encoded protein is CASSSSGLAGEQETQYF. The full variable domain, in which reference TRBV28 and TRBJ2-5 provide the parts outside the CDR3, is DVKVTQSSRYLVKRTGEKVFLECVQDMDHENMFWYRQDPGLGLRLIYFSYDVKMKEKGDIPEGYSVSREKKERFSLILESASTNQTSMYLCASSSSGLAGEQETQYFGPGTRLLVL.

V usage is TRBV7-9 and J usage is TRBJ1-2; 10 positions match TRBD1. V lost 5 bases, J lost 6 bases, and 6 bases stayed unmatched. The CDR3 is made up of 14 amino acids. The germline gives CDR1 SEHNR, CDR2 FQNEAQ (reference sequence). The CDR3 loop reads CASSRTGTGDGYTF. The CDR3 nucleotides are TGTGCCAGCAGCCGCACCGGGACAGGGGATGGCTACACCTTC.

This chain links TRBV28 with TRBJ2-7; TRBD1 agrees at 8 bases. There are 14 residues in the CDR3. Unmatched junction bases numbered 8, after V lost 7 bases and J lost 3 bases. CDR1 and CDR2 from the germline V gene are MDHEN and SYDVKM. The CDR3 loop is CASTTVDRVYEQYF. The CDR3 coding sequence is TGTGCCAGCACCACCGTGGACAGGGTCTACGAGCAGTACTTC.

This chain uses TRBV5-1 with TRBJ2-7; D call uncertain. Germline V CDR1 and CDR2: SGHRS, YFSETQ. The CDR3 consists of 19 residues. V was shortened by 0 bases and J by 0 bases, with 22 bases between the two germline ends. The CDR3 nucleotides are TGCGCCAGCAGCTTGGCCGTCTCAAGGTCCCAGGCCATCTCCTACGAGCAGTACTTC. Residues: CASSLAVSRSQAISYEQYF.

This chain connects TRBV5-1 to TRBJ1-3; D is unresolved. Germline-derived CDR1 and CDR2 are SGHRS and YFSETQ. CDR3 length: 15 amino acids. V gave up 0 bases and J gave up 4 bases, with 11 bases separating them. CDR3 amino acids: CASSLERVWGNTIYF. CDR3 nucleotides: TGCGCCAGCAGCTTGGAGCGGGTTTGGGGAAACACCATATATTTT.

This chain connects TRBV20-1 to TRBJ2-3; D is perhaps TRBD2 (7 bases). In germline, CDR1 is DFQATT, CDR2 SNEGSKA (reference sequence). The CDR3 totals 11 residues. CDR3 loop: CGGGPGGTQYF. DNA for the CDR3: TGCGGGGGGGGGCCCGGCGGTACGCAGTATTTT.

The chain couples TRBV4-3 to TRBJ2-6, with 7 nucleotides matching TRBD2. The V gene end was trimmed by 4 bases and the J gene end by 2 bases; junction bases not matched to a gene: 5. Germline V gene lookup returns CDR1 LGHNA and CDR2 YSLEER. The CDR3 is 16 residues long. CDR3 sequence: CASSPGGLAGANVLTF. CDR3 nucleotides: TGCGCCAGCAGCCCGGGGGGTCTGGCTGGGGCCAACGTCCTGACTTTC.

The chain carries TRBV19 and TRBJ1-5; TRBD1 might be the D (5 bases). Germline V lookup: CDR1 LNHDA, CDR2 SQIVND (reference sequence). Trimming removed 1 base from V and 0 bases from J, with 10 bases in between. This CDR3 has 16 amino acids. The CDR3 region has the DNA TGTGCCAGTAGTATAGTAAGGGGTTATAGCAATCAGCCCCAGCATTTT. It translates to CASSIVRGYSNQPQHF.

The chain recombines TRBV6-1 with TRBJ2-5; D gene unclear. Germline V gives CDR1 MNHNS, CDR2 SASEGT. The V gene lost 3 bases and the J gene lost 5 bases, with 16 bases spanning the gap. This CDR3 has 15 amino acids. CDR3 sequence (DNA): TGTGCCAGCAGTGATCCCGGAGCTTCTTGGGAGACCCAGTACTTC. Protein product: CASSDPGASWETQYF.

J is TRBJ2-7 and V is TRBV7-2; 14 bases agree with TRBD2. The CDR3 loop spans 18 amino acids. With V trimmed by 6 bases and J by 3 bases, 13 bases remained unmatched. Germline loops: CDR1 SGHTA, CDR2 FQGNSA. Here the CDR3 DNA reads TGTGCCAGCAGACTCACCCATCAGACTAGCGGGGGGGGCTACGAGCAGTACTTC. This encodes CASRLTHQTSGGGYEQYF.

This chain joins TRBV6-5 and TRBJ2-2, with D perhaps TRBD2 (5 bases). V lost 8 bases, J lost 0 bases, and 13 bases lay in between. Per the germline V gene, CDR1 is MNHEY and CDR2 is SVGAGI. The length of the CDR3 is 15 residues. The CDR3 nucleotides are TGTGCCAGCCGGGCGGAGGTGGCGAACACCGGGGAGCTGTTTTTT. It translates to CASRAEVANTGELFF.

The V and J genes are TRBV4-1 and TRBJ2-7, with D possibly matching TRBD2 (6 bases). CDR1 is MGHRA and CDR2 is YSYEKL in the germline V gene. The CDR3 spans 11 residues. Trimming took 4 bases from V and 5 from J, leaving 6 bases between them. CDR3 DNA sequence: TGCGCCAGCAGCCGCGGGGACGAGCAGTACTTC. Amino acid sequence: CASSRGDEQYF.

The chain couples TRBV2 to TRBJ1-4; 9 bases align to TRBD1. CDR3 length: 14 residues. With 5 bases clipped from V and 4 bases from J, the junction kept 2 bases outside the gene matches. Germline CDR1 is SNHLY and CDR2 is FYNNEI. This CDR3 is CASSMGQGNEKLFF. CDR3 nucleotides: TGTGCCAGCAGTATGGGACAGGGTAATGAAAAACTGTTTTTT.

The chain couples TRBV5-1 to TRBJ2-5; maybe TRBD2 (7 bases). Trimming took 1 base from V and 4 from J, leaving 14 bases between them. Germline loops: CDR1 SGHRS, CDR2 YFSETQ. The CDR3 has 15 residues. The CDR3 sequence is CASSLLGGAGETQYF. The CDR3 DNA follows: TGCGCCAGCAGCTTGCTGGGGGGGGCTGGAGAGACCCAGTACTTC.

This sequence joins TRBV5-1 and TRBJ2-2; the D gene is possibly TRBD1 (6 bases). Between the trimmed V and J ends, which lost 4 bases and 4 bases, there was a span of 11 bases. The germline CDR1 and CDR2 sequences are SGHRS and YFSETQ. This CDR3 is built from 14 residues. The CDR3 sequence is CASSGKQGTGELFF. Here the CDR3 DNA reads TGCGCCAGCAGCGGGAAACAGGGCACCGGGGAGCTGTTTTTT.

The chain links TRBV5-4 to TRBJ2-4, with unresolved D. With 6 bases removed from V and 0 bases from J, the gap between germline ends came to 10 bases. This CDR3 spans 14 amino acids. From germline, CDR1 is SGHNT and CDR2 YYREEE (reference sequence). The CDR3 loop is CASNPILAKNIQYF. DNA for the CDR3: TGTGCCAGCAACCCAATACTAGCCAAAAACATTCAGTACTTC.

The chain combines TRBV10-2 with TRBJ1-5; 11 bases align to TRBD1. The germline gives CDR1 WSHSY, CDR2 SAAADI. This CDR3 contains 15 residues. V lost 6 bases to trimming and J lost 2 bases; unmatched junction nucleotides: 3. The CDR3 loop reads CASRGTGGGNQPQHF. In DNA form, the CDR3 reads TGCGCCAGCAGGGGGACAGGGGGTGGCAATCAGCCCCAGCATTTT.

This chain connects TRBV7-3 to TRBJ1-2; 9 nucleotides line up with TRBD1. V shed 5 bases and J 4 bases; nucleotides not matched to a gene: 11. In germline, CDR1 is SGHTA, CDR2 FQGTGA. The CDR3 is made up of 16 amino acids. The CDR3 reads CASSVFRDREFYGYTF. The CDR3 DNA sequence: TGTGCCAGCAGCGTCTTCCGGGACAGGGAATTCTATGGCTACACCTTC.

The J gene is TRBJ1-5, the V gene TRBV4-1; 7 nucleotides line up with TRBD1. The CDR3 has 19 amino acids. V shed 1 base and J 1 base; nucleotides not matched to a gene: 13. Germline-derived CDR1 and CDR2 are MGHRA and YSYEKL. The CDR3 sequence is CASSQGVGGQNPSNQPQHF. The CDR3 nucleotides read TGCGCCAGCAGCCAAGGGGTCGGGGGACAGAACCCGAGCAATCAGCCCCAGCATTTT.

CDR3 in DNA: TGTGCCAGCAGCTTAGTTCCAGGGGGAGATACGCAGTATTTT. As protein: CASSLVPGGDTQYF. J is TRBJ2-3 and V is TRBV7-8, with TRBD1 identical over 7 bases. CDR3 length: 14 amino acids. Per the germline V gene, CDR1 is SGHVS and CDR2 is FQNEAQ. V lost 1 base to trimming and J lost 5 bases; unmatched junction nucleotides: 3.

This chain joins TRBV4-3 and TRBJ1-2, with TRBD1 identical over 8 bases. The CDR3 spans 16 residues. Germline trimming cut 4 bases from V and 0 bases from J; bases unmatched to any gene: 7. In germline, CDR1 is LGHNA, CDR2 YSLEER. The CDR3 DNA is TGCGCCAGCAGCCGGGGGGGACAGGTTACTAACTATGGCTACACCTTC. Protein sequence: CASSRGGQVTNYGYTF.

CDR3: CASSQVFQGQNTIYF. The DNA for the CDR3 is TGCGCCAGCAGCCAAGTGTTCCAGGGGCAAAACACCATATATTTT. The V call is TRBV4-1, the J call TRBJ1-3, with D maybe TRBD1 (6 bases). Trimming took off 1 base at V and 6 bases at J, with 13 bases between the two ends. The CDR3 length is 15 residues. From germline, CDR1 is MGHRA and CDR2 YSYEKL.

This clone was seen just once. The CDR3 spells CASSDQPSGGSYEQYF. CDR3 in DNA: TGTGCCAGCAGTGACCAGCCTAGCGGGGGCTCCTACGAGCAGTACTTC. This rearrangement joins TRBV6-1 to TRBJ2-7, with TRBD2 matching over 10 bases. CDR3 length equals 16 residues. Trimming took 3 bases from V and 0 from J; bases not matched to a gene: 5. Per the germline V gene, CDR1 is MNHNS and CDR2 is SASEGT.

V usage is TRBV7-2 and J usage is TRBJ1-4; D gene uncertain. Germline V CDR1 and CDR2: SGHTA, FQGNSA. The V end lost 5 bases, the J end lost 2 bases, and 18 bases lay between the germline ends. The CDR3 has 17 residues. The CDR3 DNA reads TGTGCCAGCAGCACCCGGACTACTACTAACACTAATGAAAAACTGTTTTTT. It is translated as CASSTRTTTNTNEKLFF.